Below are 9 T cell receptor beta chains sequenced from a single sample in a study of cytomegalovirus exposure and HLA in healthy donors. PCR employed 60 Vbeta and 13 Jbeta primers. Data came from immunoSEQ multiplex PCR; TCRdb stores just in-frame clones and leaves some out. The table has roughly 79,000 clones, around 70% seen once; the top ten hold about 6.2%. The sequenced sample was PBMCs. Receptors originate from a woman aged 45-59 years in good health and CMV-seropositive.

The V call is TRBV13, the J call TRBJ2-1; the D gene is possibly TRBD1 (6 bases). The CDR3 totals 15 residues. V was cut by 6 bases and J by 7 bases, with 19 bases left in between. CDR1 is PRHDT, CDR2 FYEKMQ, per germline (reference sequence). The CDR3 protein is CASSYRTVIANEQFF. For the CDR3, the DNA is TGTGCCAGCAGTTATAGGACAGTCATAGCGAATGAGCAGTTCTTC. The entire variable domain, with the rest obtained from reference TRBV13 and TRBJ2-1, is as follows: AAGVIQSPRHLIKEKRETATLKCYPIPRHDTVYWYQQGPGQDPQFLISFYEKMQSDKGSIPDRFSAQQFSDYHSELNMSSLELGDSALYFCASSYRTVIANEQFFGPGTRLTVL.

This rearrangement joins TRBV19 to TRBJ2-2; 8 nucleotides agree with TRBD2. CDR1 and CDR2 (germline): LNHDA, SQIVND (reference sequence). J was trimmed by 1 base and V by 6 bases; bases with no gene match: 7. CDR3 length: 16 amino acids. CDR3 in amino acids: CASRPGLAGNTGELFF. The DNA of the CDR3 is TGTGCCAGTAGGCCCGGGCTAGCGGGGAACACCGGGGAGCTGTTTTTT.

CDR3 protein: CASSVAGQHEAFF. The CDR3 nucleotides are TGTGCCAGCAGCGTAGCAGGTCAGCATGAAGCTTTCTTT. The V call is TRBV9, the J call TRBJ1-1; no clear D. Germline V gene sequence: CDR1 SGDLS, CDR2 YYNGEE. V was shortened by 0 bases and J by 7 bases, with 10 bases between the two germline ends. This CDR3 comprises 13 residues.

The V and J genes are TRBV14 and TRBJ2-7; 7 bases match TRBD2. The CDR3 length is 15 residues. V trimming: 3 bases; J trimming: 3 bases; junction bases outside the gene matches: 8. Germline loops: CDR1 SGHDN, CDR2 FVKESK. CDR3 DNA sequence: TGTGCCAGCAGCCAGGGGAGGGGTAGGGACTACGAGCAGTACTTC. Amino acid sequence: CASSQGRGRDYEQYF.

V gene TRBV5-6 combines with J gene TRBJ2-1, with TRBD1 matching 8 bases. CDR1 SGHDT and CDR2 YYEEEE come from the germline V gene. V lost 7 bases to trimming and J lost 4 bases; unmatched junction nucleotides: 10. This CDR3 contains 15 residues. The CDR3 protein is CASAKGTGPYNEQFF. The CDR3 DNA is TGTGCCAGCGCAAAGGGGACAGGCCCTTACAATGAGCAGTTCTTC.

This clone has more than one count but fewer than ten. The V gene is TRBV4-1, the J gene TRBJ1-1; no definite D call. The CDR3 is made up of 15 amino acids. The V gene's germline CDR1 is MGHRA and CDR2 YSYEKL. Trimming removed 1 base at V and 0 bases at J, with 9 bases between. In nucleotides, the CDR3 is TGCGCCAGCAGCCAAGGGTACTCCTTGAACACTGAAGCTTTCTTT. Translation gives CASSQGYSLNTEAFF.

This chain connects TRBV4-1 to TRBJ2-5; D unresolved. In germline, CDR1 is MGHRA, CDR2 YSYEKL. Trimming took 0 bases from V and 4 from J, leaving 12 bases between them. The CDR3 is made up of 15 amino acids. This chain's CDR3 is CASSQDEEAPETQYF. The CDR3 DNA reads as TGCGCCAGCAGCCAAGATGAGGAAGCCCCAGAGACCCAGTACTTC.

This chain connects TRBV30 to TRBJ2-5; 10 bases line up with TRBD2. CDR1 GTSNPN and CDR2 SVGIG come from the germline V gene (reference sequence). This CDR3 contains 11 residues. The V gene end was trimmed by 5 bases and the J gene end by 13 bases; junction bases not matched to a gene: 7. The CDR3 DNA reads TGTGCCTGGGGACTAGCGGCCATACGGTACTTC. It translates to CAWGLAAIRYF.

The V gene is TRBV28, the J gene TRBJ1-5; D not certain. This CDR3 region has 11 residues. CDR1 is MDHEN, CDR2 SYDVKM, per germline. V shed 3 bases and J shed 7 bases, with 4 bases lying between them. Written as DNA, the CDR3 is TGTGCCAGCAGTTTCAGGCAGCCCCAGCATTTT. As protein: CASSFRQPQHF.